This TCR beta chain was obtained from a study of blood T cells in healthy people across ages. Study results and limitations: Naive CD4+ cells and diversity were both higher in long-lived donors than in aged donors. Investigators viewed diversity estimates from one million T cells as underestimates, the study reported. No conclusive comparison of naive versus antigen-experienced cells was possible with unsorted PBMCs.

The length of the CDR3 is 16 residues. Germline CDR1 reads SGHNT; CDR2 reads YENEEA. V lost 5 bases, J lost 3 bases, and 12 bases stayed unmatched. Details on this clonotype: Its antigen is still unknown.

The use of a sample-barcoded 5' primer and a J-beta primer mix characterized a second PCR of roughly 7 to 11 cycles. The template-switch adaptor, which had 12 random nucleotides, put a tag on each cDNA molecule. TCRdb analysed the 5' RACE reads with MiXCR anew, one entry per CDR3 protein. Seen here are some 1,800,000 distinct CDR3 sequences, about two fifths observed once, and the top ten hold about 23%. This sequence originates from a human donor in good health. The chain recombines TRBV11-3 with TRBJ2-5, with TRBD1 matching 7 bases. The sequencing sample was made of blood. The CDR3 coding sequence is TGTGCCAGCAGCCTTTGGACAGGAGAGAAGAAAGAGACCCAGTACTTC. This sequence encodes CASSLWTGEKKETQYF. Drawing the rest from reference TRBV11-3 and TRBJ2-5, the complete variable domain is EAGVVQSPRYKIIEKKQPVAFWCNPISGHNTLYWYLQNLGQGPELLIRYENEEAVDDSQLPKDRFSAERLKGVDSTLKIQPAELGDSAVYLCASSLWTGEKKETQYFGPGTRLLVL.